This T cell receptor beta chain was retrieved from a study of blood T cell repertoires in COVID-19. As for the study in general: Acute and convalescent COVID-19 specimens originated in the United States, Italy and Spain.

Sequencing used immunoSEQ multiplex PCR; TCRdb keeps in-frame clones, though not all of them. The sample has some 100,000 clones, approximately 92% seen once. The V gene lost 8 bases and the J gene lost 1 base, with 5 bases spanning the gap. The CDR3 runs 11 residues. Per germline, CDR1 WSHSY and CDR2 SAAADI. This clonotype originated in a man over 45 with active COVID-19. The V call is TRBV10-2, the J call TRBJ1-1; D gene uncertain. Sequenced sample: peripheral blood. The CDR3 is CASSGNTEAFF. CDR3 DNA: TGCGCCAGCTCCGGGAACACTGAAGCTTTCTTT.